This T cell receptor (beta chain) is drawn from a study of long-term antiretroviral therapy in people with HIV. Survey level was the resolution at which the v3.0 immunoSEQ assay ran. Assay: immunoSEQ multiplex PCR; the TCRdb copy retains only in-frame clones and omits some. Of about 16,000 clones detected, approximately 81% appear once; the ten largest clones hold around 13%. V lost 6 bases and J lost 3, with 1 base in between. The CDR3 has 9 amino acids. The V gene's germline CDR1 is SQVTM and CDR2 ANQGSEA. Sequenced here: unsorted PBMCs, sampled less than 1.3 years before starting antiretroviral therapy. This chain links TRBV29-1 with TRBJ2-3; D ambiguous. This sequence was found in a man younger than 45 with HIV. The CDR3 nucleotides are TGCAGCGTGACAGATACGCAGTATTTT. Residues: CSVTDTQYF.